These 6 T cell receptor beta chains were sequenced from one sample in a study of control samples from healthy donors and cancer patients (dated by TCRdb to between 2020 and 2021). The receptor library was made with the immunoSEQ multiplex PCR assay. In TCRdb, the immuneACCESS table is reduced to in-frame sequences with V and J assigned. These tables do not hold every clone; where another copy was compared, an unresolved V gene accounts for under half, and the others remain unexplained. For this sample there are around 110,000 clones; 75% to 90% appear just once. Of the sample, approximately 1% falls within the top ten clones. The specimen was PBMCs. The receptors were gathered from a woman between 50 and 59 years old with colorectal cancer.

V is TRBV28 and J is TRBJ1-6; no reliable D call. Looked up from germline, CDR1 is MDHEN and CDR2 is SYDVKM. The CDR3 consists of 16 residues. V lost 3 bases and J 4 bases, leaving 13 bases between the germline ends. The CDR3, as DNA: TGTGCCAGCAGTTTTGGGATCTCGATTTATAATTCACCCCTCCACTTT. Protein: CASSFGISIYNSPLHF.

The rearrangement joins TRBV28 to TRBJ2-3; D is possibly TRBD2 (5 bases). V lost 5 bases and J lost 13, with 16 bases in between. The germline V gene encodes CDR1 MDHEN and CDR2 SYDVKM. The CDR3 contains 12 residues. CDR3 residues: CASSRGRDRKYF. In nucleotides, the CDR3 is TGTGCCAGCAGTCGGGGTAGGGATCGGAAGTATTTT. Drawing the rest from reference TRBV28 and TRBJ2-3, the complete variable domain is DVKVTQSSRYLVKRTGEKVFLECVQDMDHENMFWYRQDPGLGLRLIYFSYDVKMKEKGDIPEGYSVSREKKERFSLILESASTNQTSMYLCASSRGRDRKYFGPGTRLTVL.

The chain joins TRBV6-6 to TRBJ2-7; a weak D match, TRBD1 (5 bases). Germline-derived CDR1 and CDR2 are MNHNY and SVGAGI (reference sequence). The CDR3 runs 13 residues. Trimming removed 5 bases at V and 7 bases at J, with 15 bases between. The CDR3 DNA follows: TGTGCCAGCAGTCCCCAGGGTTATTGGGAGCAGTACTTC. Amino acids: CASSPQGYWEQYF.

The rearrangement links TRBV5-1 to TRBJ2-7; a weak D match, TRBD2 (6 bases). CDR1 and CDR2 from the germline V gene are SGHRS and YFSETQ. This CDR3 has 11 amino acids. V gave up 2 bases and J gave up 7 bases, with 7 bases separating them. CDR3 nucleotides: TGCGCCAGCAGCTTTGGGGGGGAGCAGTACTTC. It specifies CASSFGGEQYF. The whole variable domain, filled in from reference TRBV5-1 and TRBJ2-7, reads KAGVTQTPRYLIKTRGQQVTLSCSPISGHRSVSWYQQTPGQGLQFLFEYFSETQRNKGNFPGRFSGRQFSNSRSEMNVSTLELGDSALYLCASSFGGEQYFGPGTRLTVT.

V usage is TRBV6-5 and J usage is TRBJ2-3; D not resolved. The CDR3 consists of 14 residues. Trimming pared 6 bases from V and 7 bases from J, leaving 17 bases between. Germline CDR1 and CDR2: MNHEY and SVGAGI. Here the CDR3 DNA reads TGTGCCAGCAGCCCACTCCGAACCGATCATACGCAGTATTTT. Its protein product is CASSPLRTDHTQYF.

This chain joins TRBV7-9 and TRBJ1-2, with a possible D match to TRBD1 (6 bases). Trimming pared 2 bases from V and 8 bases from J, leaving 15 bases between. The CDR3 has 14 residues. CDR1 is SEHNR, CDR2 FQNEAQ, per germline (reference sequence). The CDR3 loop reads CASSLTRDTWGYTF. The DNA for the CDR3 is TGTGCCAGCAGCTTAACCAGGGACACGTGGGGCTACACCTTC.